A selection of T cell receptor beta chains follows, all from one sample in a study of CD8 T cells in ankylosing spondylitis. TCRdb used MiXCR to reprocess the 5' RACE reads, holding one entry per CDR3 protein. The repertoire holds approximately 250,000 distinct CDR3 sequences, with roughly a third as singletons. Sequenced material: blood, either unsorted or a sorted T cell fraction (not recorded which). All receptors derive from a male donor with ankylosing spondylitis or in good health (not recorded which). CDR3s include the opening cysteine and the closing phenylalanine or tryptophan. Each record gives: CDR3 protein, CDR3 DNA, J gene, V gene, D gene, clone size. A D gene is named only where the DNA matches it firmly. A row's size may be missing; if present it is once, few, many or a size class.

CASSWVGQIGNQPQHF,TGTGCCAGCAGTTGGGTGGGGCAGATCGGCAATCAGCCCCAGCATTTT,TRBJ1-5,TRBV28,NA,NA
CASSYTDREQETQYF,TGTGCCAGCAGTTACACCGACAGGGAGCAAGAGACCCAGTACTTC,TRBJ2-5,TRBV6-5,TRBD1,few
CANLIHLAGEQYF,TGCGCCAACCTAATCCACCTAGCTGGAGAGCAGTACTTC,TRBJ2-7,TRBV10-1,NA,few
CATSTPMGAEQYF,TGTGCCACCAGCACTCCGATGGGGGCCGAGCAGTACTTC,TRBJ2-7,TRBV15,NA,NA
CAISESGFDEQFF,TGTGCCATCAGTGAGTCCGGGTTCGATGAGCAGTTCTTC,TRBJ2-1,TRBV10-3,NA,NA
CASSLSGLSSGYYEQYF,TGTGCCAGCAGCTTGTCGGGTCTGTCTAGCGGATACTACGAGCAGTACTTC,TRBJ2-7,TRBV5-5,TRBD2,few
CASSPPRSYHTDTQYF,TGTGCCAGCAGCCCTCCGCGGTCCTATCACACAGATACGCAGTATTTT,TRBJ2-3,TRBV12-3/TRBV12-4,NA,NA
CASSYGGGRKVVEQFF,TGTGCCAGCAGTTACGGCGGGGGGCGAAAGGTGGTGGAGCAGTTCTTC,TRBJ2-1,TRBV6-2/TRBV6-3,TRBD2,NA
CASNGRANNNEQFF,TGTGCCAGCAACGGCAGGGCCAATAACAATGAGCAGTTCTTC,TRBJ2-1,TRBV11-2,NA,few
CSVKPGTGNEKLFF,TGCAGCGTCAAACCCGGGACAGGGAATGAAAAACTGTTTTTT,TRBJ1-4,TRBV29-1,TRBD1,NA
CASSVEQGAWETQYF,TGTGCCAGCAGCGTAGAGCAGGGGGCATGGGAGACCCAGTACTTC,TRBJ2-5,TRBV9,TRBD1,few
CASSLLPDRPLVGNTIYF,TGCGCCAGCAGCCTACTTCCGGACAGGCCCCTGGTCGGAAACACCATATATTTT,TRBJ1-3,TRBV4-1,TRBD1,NA
CASSYSEGTEAFF,TGTGCCAGCAGTTACTCGGAAGGGACTGAAGCTTTCTTT,TRBJ1-1,TRBV6-5,NA,few
CASSLDGTQNQPQHF,TGTGCCAGCAGCTTAGACGGGACACAAAATCAGCCCCAGCATTTT,TRBJ1-5,TRBV7-9,NA,NA
CSARDPDAGTSDTQYF,TGCAGTGCTAGAGATCCAGATGCGGGGACGTCAGATACGCAGTATTTT,TRBJ2-3,TRBV20-1,NA,NA
CASSTPTGPGTEAFF,TGTGCCAGCAGCACACCGACAGGGCCGGGCACTGAAGCTTTCTTT,TRBJ1-1,TRBV7-9,TRBD1,NA
CSVLTGNSYEQYF,TGCAGCGTTTTGACCGGTAACTCCTACGAGCAGTACTTC,TRBJ2-7,TRBV29-1,NA,few
CASTPGERNSPLHF,TGTGCCAGCACCCCGGGAGAAAGGAATTCACCCCTCCACTTT,TRBJ1-6,TRBV6-1,NA,NA
CSARGTTSGDTYEQYF,TGCAGTGCTAGGGGGACCACTAGCGGGGACACCTACGAGCAGTACTTC,TRBJ2-7,TRBV20-1,TRBD2,few
CSVEGVGGDYYEQYF,TGCAGCGTTGAGGGGGTTGGGGGAGATTACTACGAGCAGTACTTC,TRBJ2-7,TRBV29-1,NA,many
CASSFPLAETQYF,TGTGCCAGCAGTTTCCCTCTAGCCGAGACCCAGTACTTC,TRBJ2-5,TRBV12-3/TRBV12-4,NA,NA
CASSLERDANEQFF,TGTGCCAGCAGCTTGGAAAGGGATGCCAATGAGCAGTTCTTC,TRBJ2-1,TRBV7-7,NA,NA
CASNRGHTGELFF,TGTGCCAGCAATCGGGGTCACACCGGGGAGCTGTTTTTT,TRBJ2-2,TRBV6-1,NA,NA
CSARGTSGGYNEQFF,TGCAGTGCTAGAGGGACTAGCGGGGGCTACAATGAGCAGTTCTTC,TRBJ2-1,TRBV20-1,TRBD2,few
CASSLQGTSSYEQYF,TGTGCCAGCAGCCTCCAGGGTACTAGCTCCTACGAGCAGTACTTC,TRBJ2-7,TRBV7-9,NA,few
CASSQDTGPTDTQYF,TGTGCCAGCAGCCAAGATACGGGGCCCACAGATACGCAGTATTTT,TRBJ2-3,TRBV3-1,NA,few
CSGGLAGGRDTQYF,TGCAGCGGTGGACTAGCGGGGGGGCGGGATACGCAGTATTTT,TRBJ2-3,TRBV29-1,TRBD2,few